The 11 T cell receptor beta chains below come from one sample, sequenced in a study of blood T cell repertoires in COVID-19. The data were produced by immunoSEQ multiplex PCR, yet TCRdb's version contains in-frame clones alone and is incomplete. Here the sample spans about 59,000 clones, more than 85% being singletons. The material sequenced was peripheral blood. These receptor sequences come from a man aged 80 or over in a cohort sampled during active COVID-19.

This clone has only one observation. The gene calls are TRBV30 and TRBJ1-5; 9 bases align to TRBD1. Germline CDR1 GTSNPN, CDR2 SVGIG (reference sequence). V lost 5 bases to trimming and J lost 4 bases; unmatched junction nucleotides: 6. The CDR3 contains 14 residues. The CDR3 loop reads CAWDYGQGNQPQHF. CDR3 sequence (DNA): TGTGCCTGGGACTATGGACAGGGGAATCAGCCCCAGCATTTT.

The chain links TRBV6-5 to TRBJ1-1; the D gene is possibly TRBD1 (6 bases). Germline V gene sequence: CDR1 MNHEY, CDR2 SVGAGI. Deletions cut 6 bases from V and 0 bases from J, with 11 bases between. The CDR3 covers 14 residues. The CDR3 region has the DNA TGTGCCAGCAGCCTACAGGGTATGAACACTGAAGCTTTCTTT. It is translated as CASSLQGMNTEAFF.

V gene TRBV5-4 combines with J gene TRBJ2-5, with a possible D match to TRBD2 (6 bases). CDR1 and CDR2 (germline): SGHNT, YYREEE (reference sequence). This CDR3 is built from 15 residues. V was clipped by 0 bases and J by 5 bases, with 14 bases between them. The CDR3 loop is CASSLGGGASETQYF. The CDR3 DNA follows: TGTGCCAGCAGCTTGGGAGGCGGGGCCTCGGAGACCCAGTACTTC.

The chain recombines TRBV28 with TRBJ1-4; the D is unclear. With 6 bases removed from V and 1 base from J, the gap between germline ends came to 18 bases. The CDR3 extends over 17 amino acids. Germline V CDR1 and CDR2: MDHEN, SYDVKM. The CDR3 protein is CASRAARLGGTNEKLFF. The CDR3 DNA follows: TGTGCCAGCAGAGCCGCACGGCTAGGAGGAACTAATGAAAAACTGTTTTTT.

The rearrangement links TRBV19 to TRBJ1-1; 7 nucleotides agree with TRBD1. CDR1 and CDR2 (germline): LNHDA, SQIVND (reference sequence). This CDR3 spans 16 amino acids. V trimming: 2 bases; J trimming: 5 bases; junction bases outside the gene matches: 11. This chain's CDR3 is CASSIPQMDRRTEAFF. CDR3 DNA sequence: TGTGCCAGTAGTATACCCCAGATGGACAGGAGAACTGAAGCTTTCTTT.

CDR3 DNA: TGTGCCAGCAGTGGCCGCGGGGGTGAAATGGATACGCAGTATTTT. This sequence encodes CASSGRGGEMDTQYF. This sequence joins TRBV25-1 and TRBJ2-3; 7 bases are shared with TRBD2. Trimming removed 4 bases from V and 6 bases from J; junction bases left unmatched: 10. The V gene's germline CDR1 is MGHDK and CDR2 SYGVNS. CDR3 length equals 15 residues.

The chain couples TRBV11-2 to TRBJ2-5; 8 positions match TRBD2. V was clipped by 0 bases and J by 2 bases; unmatched bases: 8. This CDR3 region has 17 residues. The germline gives CDR1 SGHAT, CDR2 FQNNGV. The DNA for the CDR3 is TGTGCCAGCAGCTTAGATCGAAGTAGCGGGAAGCAAGAGACCCAGTACTTC. Its protein is CASSLDRSSGKQETQYF.

This clone has just one count. This chain connects TRBV24-1 to TRBJ2-2; D perhaps matches TRBD2 (5 bases). The CDR3 is 14 residues long. Germline CDR1 is KGHDR and CDR2 is SFDVKD. The germline V and J ends were trimmed by 1 base and 6 bases, with 8 bases remaining between them. The CDR3 loop reads CATSDFSGAGELFF. The CDR3 nucleotides read TGTGCCACCAGTGATTTCAGCGGTGCCGGGGAGCTGTTTTTT.

The rearrangement uses TRBV7-6 and TRBJ2-1, with 10 bases matching TRBD2. The CDR3 length is 14 residues. V dropped 4 bases and J dropped 7; count of bases not matched to a gene: 4. The germline V gene encodes CDR1 SGHVS and CDR2 FNYEAQ. This CDR3 reads CASSSRTSGNEQFF. DNA for the CDR3: TGTGCCAGCAGCTCACGGACTAGCGGAAATGAGCAGTTCTTC.

CDR3 in amino acids: CASSYGLAGFNEQFF. DNA of the CDR3: TGTGCCAGCAGTTACGGACTAGCGGGTTTCAATGAGCAGTTCTTC. This chain uses TRBV6-5 with TRBJ2-1; 11 bases fit TRBD2. The CDR3 extends over 15 amino acids. The V segment lost 2 bases and the J segment 6 bases; nucleotides outside the gene matches: 3. Germline-derived CDR1 and CDR2 are MNHEY and SVGAGI.

The table lists this clone with a count of one. V gene TRBV7-3 combines with J gene TRBJ2-3; D gene uncertain. The CDR3 length is 14 residues. Germline V gives CDR1 SGHTA, CDR2 FQGTGA. V dropped 3 bases and J dropped 0 bases, with 7 bases sitting between them. The CDR3 nucleotides read TGTGCCAGCAGCTTGGCGGATAGCACAGATACGCAGTATTTT. Residues: CASSLADSTDTQYF.